This T cell receptor beta chain derives from a study of cytomegalovirus exposure and HLA in healthy donors. Per germline, CDR1 SGHRS and CDR2 YFSETQ. With V trimmed by 2 bases and J by 5 bases, 8 bases remained unmatched. There are 16 residues in the CDR3. Points on this clone: Its antigen is as yet unknown.

Overall study results and limits: Researchers left out some V segments, among them TRBV6-2 and TRBV6-3, as indistinguishable. Despite most TCR sequences being rare, some public TCRs occurred in many donors. According to reports, the classifier identified cytomegalovirus status with high specificity and sensitivity. The study put some 150 TCR beta chains on its list as cytomegalovirus-associated.

In the PCR, 60 Vbeta and 13 Jbeta primers were used. Generated by immunoSEQ multiplex PCR, the TCRdb table keeps only in-frame clones and is missing some. This sample's clone table lists approximately 70,000 clones. Source material: PBMCs. The chain employs TRBV5-1 and TRBJ2-5, with 11 nucleotides matching TRBD2. The clonotype comes from a female donor in good health and CMV-seropositive. In nucleotides, the CDR3 is TGCGCCAGCAGCTTAGGAACTAGCGGGAGTGGGGAGACCCAGTACTTC. It yields the protein CASSLGTSGSGETQYF.